Following are 24 T cell receptor beta chains from one sample sequenced in a study of shared clonotypes between healthy human individuals. The assay was immunoSEQ multiplex PCR, and TCRdb's table has in-frame clones only and misses some. The repertoire includes around 2.1 million clones, approximately 95% of them detected once, and roughly 0.13% sits in the top ten. Sequenced sample: naive CD4+ T cells sorted from blood. The sample's subset: CD45RA+ positively selected. All receptors derive from a man younger than 35 in good health.

The chain carries TRBV29-1 and TRBJ1-1; D may be TRBD1 (5 bases). Germline V gene lookup returns CDR1 SQVTM and CDR2 ANQGSEA. Trimming cost V 7 bases and J 2 bases, with 11 bases left between them. This CDR3 is 12 amino acids long. This CDR3 is CSGGRENTEAFF. In DNA form, the CDR3 reads TGCAGCGGGGGACGGGAAAACACTGAAGCTTTCTTT.

This rearrangement joins TRBV5-4 to TRBJ1-3; TRBD1 matches 9 bases. The ends lost 4 bases at V and 1 base at J; junction bases unmatched: 9. The V gene's germline CDR1 is SGHNT and CDR2 YYREEE (reference sequence). The length of the CDR3 is 17 residues. Here the CDR3 reads CASSTPGQGFSGNTIYF. The DNA for the CDR3 is TGTGCCAGCAGCACGCCGGGACAGGGCTTTTCTGGAAACACCATATATTTT. Combining the CDR3 with reference TRBV5-4 and TRBJ1-3 gives the whole variable domain ETGVTQSPTHLIKTRGQQVTLRCSSQSGHNTVSWYQQALGQGPQFIFQYYREEENGRGNFPPRFSGLQFPNYSSELNVNALELDDSALYLCASSTPGQGFSGNTIYFGEGSWLTVV.

For the CDR3, the DNA is TGTGCCAGCGCCCTAGCGGGGCTCGGGAATACGCAGTATTTT. It translates to CASALAGLGNTQYF. The chain uses TRBV27 and TRBJ2-3; 9 bases agree with TRBD2. The junction had 10 bases not matched to a gene; V was cut back by 8 bases and J by 7 bases. The length of the CDR3 is 14 residues. Germline values: CDR1 MNHEY, CDR2 SMNVEV (reference sequence).

CDR3 protein: CASSFHAGSRETQYF. Here the CDR3 DNA reads TGTGCCAGCAGCTTCCACGCGGGCAGTCGAGAGACCCAGTACTTC. This sequence joins TRBV9 and TRBJ2-5; D might be TRBD2 (5 bases). The CDR3 covers 15 residues. V lost 4 bases, J lost 4 bases, and 17 bases lay in between. CDR1 is SGDLS and CDR2 is YYNGEE in the germline V gene.

The rearrangement joins TRBV4-3 to TRBJ1-5, with TRBD1 as a possible D gene (5 bases). Looked up from germline, CDR1 is LGHNA and CDR2 is YSLEER. The V and J ends lost 0 bases and 7 bases respectively, with 10 bases between them. The CDR3 length is 14 residues. Here the CDR3 DNA reads TGCGCCAGCAGCCAAGATAGGGGTTACCAGCCCCAGCATTTT. Translated, it gives CASSQDRGYQPQHF.

The CDR3 protein is CASSSGTGPEKLFF. CDR3 nucleotides: TGTGCCAGCAGTTCCGGGACAGGACCTGAAAAACTGTTTTTT. The chain links TRBV28 to TRBJ1-4; 8 bases match TRBD1. The ends lost 4 bases at V and 7 bases at J; junction bases unmatched: 5. The CDR3 covers 14 residues. CDR1 and CDR2 (germline): MDHEN, SYDVKM.

In regard to this clone: One junction end does not reproduce the germline sequence, and a read error may be involved. The rearrangement uses TRBV11-3 and TRBJ1-1, with 9 bases matching TRBD1. The CDR3 loop spans 14 amino acids. Germline CDR1 and CDR2: SGHNT and YENEEA. CDR3 region: CASSLGQGYTEAFF. The CDR3 DNA is TGCGCCAGCAGCTTGGGACAGGGATATACAGAAGCTTTCTTT. Complete variable domain (other parts from reference TRBV11-3 and TRBJ1-1): EAGVVQSPRYKIIEKKQPVAFWCNPISGHNTLYWYLQNLGQGPELLIRYENEEAVDDSQLPKDRFSAERLKGVDSTLKIQPAELGDSAVYLCASSLGQGYTEAFFGQGTRLTVV.

The V call is TRBV4-1, the J call TRBJ2-4; D is unresolved. CDR1 is MGHRA, CDR2 YSYEKL, per germline. Trimming pared 3 bases from V and 0 bases from J, leaving 18 bases between. The CDR3 consists of 18 residues. CDR3 coding DNA: TGCGCCAGCAGCCACCTTGGGAAACACCCCGTAGCCAAAAACATTCAGTACTTC. Protein: CASSHLGKHPVAKNIQYF.

The chain uses TRBV10-3 and TRBJ2-7; D is possibly TRBD1 (5 bases). Trimming stripped 6 bases from V and 0 bases from J, with 18 bases between. Germline V gives CDR1 ENHRY, CDR2 SYGVKD. The CDR3 contains 16 residues. CDR3 amino acids: CAISLVGALSSYEQYF. CDR3 nucleotide sequence: TGTGCCATCAGCCTCGTAGGGGCCTTAAGCTCCTACGAGCAGTACTTC.

As to this clone: Other DNA sequences within the sample encode an identical CDR3. The chain is built from TRBV19 and TRBJ1-3, with unresolved D. In germline, CDR1 is LNHDA, CDR2 SQIVND (reference sequence). The CDR3 is 13 residues long. Deletions cut 5 bases from V and 0 bases from J, with 5 bases between. The CDR3 spells CASSGSSGNTIYF. The CDR3 DNA is TGTGCCAGTAGTGGATCCTCTGGAAACACCATATATTTT.

The chain uses TRBV29-1 and TRBJ2-6, with unresolved D. The CDR3 is 15 residues long. The V and J ends lost 5 bases and 0 bases respectively, with 11 bases between them. Germline V gene data show CDR1 as SQVTM and CDR2 as ANQGSEA. The CDR3 nucleotides read TGCAGCGTTCACGATGCAAACTCTGGGGCCAACGTCCTGACTTTC. This codes for CSVHDANSGANVLTF.

This rearrangement joins TRBV10-3 to TRBJ1-2; no firm D call. Germline V lookup: CDR1 ENHRY, CDR2 SYGVKD. The CDR3 is made up of 12 amino acids. V was pared by 6 bases and J by 0 bases, with 5 bases between. The CDR3 loop reads CAISQPNYGYTF. The CDR3 DNA reads TGTGCCATCAGCCAGCCTAACTATGGCTACACCTTC.

V and J are TRBV25-1 and TRBJ1-5, with TRBD1 as a possible D gene (5 bases). CDR3 size: 14 residues. The ends were cut back, 8 bases at V and 2 bases at J, with 13 bases in the middle. In germline, CDR1 is MGHDK, CDR2 SYGVNS. This CDR3 reads CASGRRGGNQPQHF. The CDR3 DNA reads TGTGCCAGCGGTCGGAGGGGCGGCAATCAGCCCCAGCATTTT.

The chain employs TRBV6-5 and TRBJ2-2; the match to TRBD2 covers 7 bases. The CDR3 is 14 residues long. The J segment lost 7 bases and the V segment lost 7 bases, leaving 9 bases of the junction unmatched. Germline V lookup: CDR1 MNHEY, CDR2 SVGAGI. The CDR3 DNA reads as TGTGCCAGCAAATTACTAGCGCCAGGCGGGGAGCTGTTTTTT. It encodes CASKLLAPGGELFF.

This chain's CDR3 is CASSQRTGGDSPLHF. The CDR3 nucleotides are TGCGCCAGCAGCCAACGGACAGGGGGTGATTCACCCCTCCACTTT. The chain joins TRBV4-1 to TRBJ1-6; TRBD1 aligns across 10 bases. Germline V gene lookup returns CDR1 MGHRA and CDR2 YSYEKL. The junction had 3 bases not matched to a gene; V was cut back by 2 bases and J by 8 bases. The CDR3 consists of 15 residues.

This chain connects TRBV29-1 to TRBJ1-2; 9 nucleotides match TRBD1. The germline gives CDR1 SQVTM, CDR2 ANQGSEA. The J segment lost 1 base and the V segment lost 6 bases, leaving 3 bases of the junction unmatched. There are 13 residues in the CDR3. DNA of the CDR3: TGCAGCGTGGGGACAGGGAATAACTATGGCTACACCTTC. Its translation: CSVGTGNNYGYTF. The full variable domain, with the rest looked up from reference TRBV29-1 and TRBJ1-2, is SAVISQKPSRDICQRGTSLTIQCQVDSQVTMMFWYRQQPGQSLTLIATANQGSEATYESGFVIDKFPISRPNLTFSTLTVSNMSPEDSSIYLCSVGTGNNYGYTFGSGTRLTVV.

The V and J genes are TRBV5-4 and TRBJ1-1; D uncertain. Germline lookup yields CDR1 SGHNT and CDR2 YYREEE (reference sequence). V gave up 0 bases and J gave up 1 base, with 4 bases separating them. This CDR3 has 13 residues. The CDR3, as DNA: TGTGCCAGCAGCTTGGCCAAGAACACTGAAGCTTTCTTT. Amino acid sequence: CASSLAKNTEAFF.

CDR3 sequence reads: CASSFRASGAFF. CDR3 nucleotide sequence: TGTGCCAGCAGTTTTCGGGCCTCGGGAGCTTTCTTT. The genes are TRBV28 and TRBJ1-1; D is unresolved. CDR1 and CDR2 (germline): MDHEN, SYDVKM. CDR3 length equals 12 residues. Trimming took 3 bases from V and 10 from J, leaving 12 bases between them.

This chain links TRBV5-4 with TRBJ1-6; D is undetermined. CDR3 length: 13 residues. In germline, CDR1 is SGHNT, CDR2 YYREEE (reference sequence). V shed 5 bases and J shed 12 bases, with 15 bases lying between them. The CDR3 DNA is TGTGCCAGCAGGCTGTCCGAATGGGGACCCCTCCACTTT. Translated, it gives CASRLSEWGPLHF.

This clone has more than one count but fewer than ten. The chain has TRBV29-1 and TRBJ1-2, with TRBD1 matching 9 bases. The germline V gene encodes CDR1 SQVTM and CDR2 ANQGSEA. Trimming removed 5 bases from V and 1 base from J; junction bases left unmatched: 2. CDR3 length: 13 amino acids. The CDR3 DNA sequence: TGCAGCGTTACGGGACAGGGTAACTATGGCTACACCTTC. The encoded protein is CSVTGQGNYGYTF.

The gene calls are TRBV10-3 and TRBJ2-2; D not certain. The CDR3 has 15 residues. Germline lookup yields CDR1 ENHRY and CDR2 SYGVKD. V lost 3 bases and J lost 1, with 9 bases in between. The CDR3 DNA reads as TGTGCCATCAGTGACAGCCCATTGAACACCGGGGAGCTGTTTTTT. This encodes CAISDSPLNTGELFF.

In the case of this clone: Compared with germline, one end of the junction differs, possibly owing to a read error. J is TRBJ1-1 and V is TRBV6-6, with TRBD1 matching over 8 bases. The germline gives CDR1 MNHNY, CDR2 SVGAGI (reference sequence). This CDR3 spans 14 amino acids. The CDR3 loop is CASRYFQGADEAFF. The CDR3 DNA reads TGTGCCAGCAGATACTTTCAGGGGGCTGATGAAGCTTTCTTT.

This chain links TRBV6-1 with TRBJ2-7; D might be TRBD2 (5 bases). The CDR3 is 14 amino acids. V lost 6 bases and J lost 6, with 18 bases in between. From germline, CDR1 is MNHNS and CDR2 SASEGT. The DNA of the CDR3 is TGTGCCAGCAGAGTGCAGGTAATAGGAGGCGAGCAGTACTTC. Translating gives CASRVQVIGGEQYF.

J is TRBJ2-3 and V is TRBV5-1; maybe TRBD1 (5 bases). The length of the CDR3 is 16 residues. Trimming left V 3 bases short and J 2 bases short, with 16 bases between. Germline loops: CDR1 SGHRS, CDR2 YFSETQ. CDR3 protein: CASSSKLRVFTDTQYF. The CDR3 DNA is TGCGCCAGCAGCTCGAAGCTCAGGGTTTTCACAGATACGCAGTATTTT.